This entry lists 4 T cell receptor beta chains sequenced from one sample in a study of cytomegalovirus exposure and HLA in healthy donors. The assay was immunoSEQ multiplex PCR, and TCRdb's table has in-frame clones only and misses some. The sample records 150,000 to 200,000 clones, around nine tenths being singletons. Specimen: PBMCs. The receptor set was obtained from a woman under 30 in good health and CMV-seronegative.

The genes are TRBV6-6 and TRBJ1-5; 8 nucleotides align to TRBD1. The ends lost 8 bases at V and 6 bases at J; junction bases unmatched: 3. Germline values: CDR1 MNHNY, CDR2 SVGAGI (reference sequence). The CDR3 length is 12 residues. The DNA of the CDR3 is TGTGCCAGCCGAACAGGGGGTCAGCCCCAGCATTTT. Residues: CASRTGGQPQHF.

A word on this clone: Other DNA sequences of this sample code for an identical CDR3. The CDR3 DNA reads TGTGCCAGTAGTACGTCTGACAGCTCCTACGAGCAGTACTTC. It encodes CASSTSDSSYEQYF. V usage is TRBV19 and J usage is TRBJ2-7, with D maybe TRBD1 (5 bases). CDR3 size: 14 residues. V was trimmed by 4 bases and J by 0 bases, leaving 10 bases between them. CDR1 LNHDA and CDR2 SQIVND come from the germline V gene (reference sequence).

The chain employs TRBV7-8 and TRBJ2-3, with TRBD2 identical over 11 bases. This CDR3 has 15 residues. Trimming removed 3 bases from V and 3 bases from J; junction bases left unmatched: 2. Looked up from germline, CDR1 is SGHVS and CDR2 is FQNEAQ. The CDR3 nucleotides are TGTGCCAGCAGCTTGACTAGCGGGGCTACAGATACGCAGTATTTT. It is translated as CASSLTSGATDTQYF.

This sequence joins TRBV7-9 and TRBJ2-2, with 8 bases aligning to TRBD2. CDR3 length: 16 amino acids. The V gene end was trimmed by 3 bases and the J gene end by 6 bases; junction bases not matched to a gene: 9. Germline values: CDR1 SEHNR, CDR2 FQNEAQ (reference sequence). CDR3 region: CASSFGLREVAGELFF. Here the CDR3 DNA reads TGTGCCAGCAGCTTCGGGCTGCGGGAGGTAGCCGGGGAGCTGTTTTTT.